This is a list of T cell receptor beta chains from one sample in a study of T-cell memory formation after mild COVID-19. TCRdb reprocessed the 5' RACE reads with MiXCR, giving one entry per CDR3 protein. Here the sample spans 280,000 or so distinct CDR3 sequences, roughly 18% being singletons. The sequenced sample consisted of PBMCs or a T cell subset sorted from them (not recorded which). The source of these receptors is a man aged 18 to 29 who had mild COVID-19 (a few samples of this study predate the infection). Cell type and time point are not known. Each CDR3 is given with its conserved first and last residue. D genes are given only for firm matches. Clone size is given for some rows only: seen once, a few or many times, or a class if the clone is expanded.

D: -; size: many; J: TRBJ2-7; V: TRBV5-1; CDR3: CASSGSYEQYF; DNA: TGCGCCAGCAGCGGGTCCTACGAGCAGTACTTC
D: -; size: few; J: TRBJ1-2; V: TRBV7-2; CDR3: CASSFETGRYGYTF; DNA: TGTGCCAGCAGCTTCGAGACAGGCCGTTATGGCTACACCTTC
D: TRBD1; size: many; J: TRBJ2-6; V: TRBV12-3/TRBV12-4; CDR3: CASSTTGAGANVLTF; DNA: TGTGCCAGCAGTACCACAGGGGCTGGGGCCAACGTCCTGACTTTC
D: -; size: once; J: TRBJ1-5; V: TRBV4-1; CDR3: CASSQVDDQPQHF; DNA: TGCGCCAGCAGCCAAGTTGATGATCAGCCCCAGCATTTT
D: -; size: -; J: TRBJ2-5; V: TRBV18; CDR3: CASSSSGLQETQYF; DNA: TGTGCCAGCTCATCGTCGGGCCTCCAAGAGACCCAGTACTTC
D: TRBD1; size: -; J: TRBJ1-4; V: TRBV20-1; CDR3: CSARWTGVNEKLFF; DNA: TGCAGTGCTAGGTGGACAGGCGTTAATGAAAAACTGTTTTTT
D: -; size: few; J: TRBJ2-3; V: TRBV2; CDR3: CASTEGWRDTQYF; DNA: TGTGCCAGCACCGAGGGATGGAGAGATACGCAGTATTTT
D: -; size: -; J: TRBJ2-5; V: TRBV29-1; CDR3: CSVGGQKETQYF; DNA: TGCAGCGTGGGGGGGCAGAAAGAGACCCAGTACTTC
D: -; size: -; J: TRBJ2-1; V: TRBV5-8; CDR3: CASSLPRASTFF; DNA: TGTGCCAGCAGCTTACCACGAGCTTCCACGTTCTTC
D: -; size: -; J: TRBJ1-5; V: TRBV6-2/TRBV6-3; CDR3: CASSPHQTVWNPQHF; DNA: TGTGCCAGCAGCCCCCATCAGACAGTCTGGAACCCCCAGCATTTT
D: -; size: few; J: TRBJ2-2; V: TRBV2; CDR3: CASSEALSGGQPELFF; DNA: TGTGCCAGCAGTGAAGCGCTTTCGGGGGGCCAACCGGAGCTGTTTTTT
D: -; size: few; J: TRBJ2-3; V: TRBV7-2; CDR3: CASQSRISTDTQYF; DNA: TGTGCCAGCCAATCCCGTATTTCTACAGATACGCAGTATTTT
D: -; size: few; J: TRBJ1-1; V: TRBV4-1; CDR3: CASSPILRGREAFF; DNA: TGCGCCAGCAGCCCCATATTGCGGGGCAGAGAAGCTTTCTTT
D: -; size: -; J: TRBJ2-1; V: TRBV11-3; CDR3: CASSLGRTASSYNEQFF; DNA: TGTGCCAGCAGCTTAGGGAGGACAGCGAGCTCCTACAATGAGCAGTTCTTC
D: -; size: few; J: TRBJ1-6; V: TRBV7-9; CDR3: CASSPGRALNSPLHF; DNA: TGTGCCAGCAGCCCCGGGAGAGCACTAAATTCACCCCTCCACTTT
D: -; size: -; J: TRBJ1-1; V: TRBV7-2; CDR3: CASSLEYIAEAFF; DNA: TGTGCCAGCAGCTTAGAGTACATAGCTGAAGCTTTCTTT
D: TRBD2; size: -; J: TRBJ2-3; V: TRBV4-1; CDR3: CASERGGRTDTQYF; DNA: TGCGCCAGCGAGCGCGGGGGAAGGACAGATACGCAGTATTTT
D: TRBD2; size: few; J: TRBJ2-5; V: TRBV20-1; CDR3: CSARARTSGQETQYF; DNA: TGCAGTGCTAGAGCCAGGACTAGCGGCCAAGAGACCCAGTACTTC
D: -; size: many; J: TRBJ2-1; V: TRBV6-2/TRBV6-3; CDR3: CASSYWSGTKYNEQFF; DNA: TGTGCCAGCAGTTACTGGTCTGGGACAAAGTACAATGAGCAGTTCTTC
D: TRBD1; size: once; J: TRBJ1-6; V: TRBV5-1; CDR3: CASSPDRGSSPLHF; DNA: TGCGCCAGCAGCCCAGACAGGGGATCTTCACCCCTCCACTTT
D: -; size: -; J: TRBJ1-5; V: TRBV19; CDR3: CASGAQGLRPQHF; DNA: TGTGCCAGTGGGGCACAGGGCCTGAGGCCCCAGCATTTT
D: TRBD2; size: many; J: TRBJ2-7; V: TRBV7-2; CDR3: CASSLLAPSYEQYF; DNA: TGTGCCAGCAGCCTACTAGCGCCCTCCTACGAGCAGTACTTC
D: -; size: -; J: TRBJ1-2; V: TRBV11-3; CDR3: CASSIRGNYGYTF; DNA: TGTGCCAGCAGCATCCGGGGGAACTATGGCTACACCTTC
D: TRBD2; size: few; J: TRBJ2-7; V: TRBV12-3/TRBV12-4; CDR3: CASSFVAGGSREQYF; DNA: TGTGCCAGCAGTTTTGTAGCGGGGGGCTCGCGGGAGCAGTACTTC
D: -; size: -; J: TRBJ2-7; V: TRBV6-2/TRBV6-3; CDR3: CASSREIYEQYF; DNA: TGTGCCAGCAGTAGGGAAATCTACGAGCAGTACTTC
D: -; size: many; J: TRBJ1-2; V: TRBV20-1; CDR3: CSAQTGHFYGYTF; DNA: TGCAGTGCTCAGACAGGCCATTTCTATGGCTACACCTTC
D: -; size: few; J: TRBJ1-2; V: TRBV7-2; CDR3: CASSLARSHAYGYTF; DNA: TGTGCCAGCAGCTTAGCGCGCAGCCATGCCTATGGCTACACCTTC
D: -; size: few; J: TRBJ1-2; V: TRBV7-9; CDR3: CASRPSLGGYTF; DNA: TGTGCCAGCAGGCCATCCCTTGGAGGCTACACCTTC
D: TRBD1; size: -; J: TRBJ2-5; V: TRBV5-1; CDR3: CASSLAPGQLQETQYF; DNA: TGCGCCAGCAGCTTGGCCCCGGGACAGCTACAAGAGACCCAGTACTTC
D: -; size: -; J: TRBJ1-3; V: TRBV5-5; CDR3: CASSLAPVLGNTIYF; DNA: TGTGCCAGCAGCTTGGCCCCGGTACTGGGAAACACCATATATTTT
D: -; size: -; J: TRBJ2-7; V: TRBV14; CDR3: CASSQGLVWEQYF; DNA: TGTGCCAGCAGCCAAGGCCTGGTCTGGGAGCAGTACTTC
D: TRBD1; size: -; J: TRBJ1-4; V: TRBV5-4; CDR3: CASSRDRGEELFF; DNA: TGTGCCAGCAGCCGGGACAGAGGAGAAGAACTGTTTTTT
D: TRBD2; size: -; J: TRBJ2-3; V: TRBV6-1; CDR3: CASSEARLAVNTQYF; DNA: TGTGCCAGCAGTGAAGCGCGGCTAGCGGTAAATACGCAGTATTTT
D: TRBD2; size: -; J: TRBJ2-1; V: TRBV30; CDR3: CAWTRGRLAGAEQFF; DNA: TGTGCCTGGACCCGCGGACGACTAGCGGGGGCTGAGCAGTTCTTC
D: -; size: -; J: TRBJ1-2; V: TRBV20-1; CDR3: CSAAGGVIYGYTF; DNA: TGCAGTGCAGCAGGAGGGGTGATCTATGGCTACACCTTC
D: -; size: few; J: TRBJ2-5; V: TRBV6-6; CDR3: CASSPKPGQETQYF; DNA: TGTGCCAGCAGCCCTAAGCCGGGGCAAGAGACCCAGTACTTC
D: -; size: -; J: TRBJ1-3; V: TRBV10-2; CDR3: CASSVTEGNTIYF; DNA: TGCGCCAGCAGTGTGACGGAGGGAAACACCATATATTTT
D: -; size: -; J: TRBJ2-1; V: TRBV6-2/TRBV6-3; CDR3: CASKQTEYEGLNNEQFF; DNA: TGTGCCAGCAAGCAGACAGAATACGAAGGCCTTAACAATGAGCAGTTCTTC
D: -; size: -; J: TRBJ1-1; V: TRBV5-1; CDR3: CASSSNGGTEAFF; DNA: TGCGCCAGCAGCTCTAACGGGGGCACTGAAGCTTTCTTT
D: -; size: -; J: TRBJ2-5; V: TRBV27; CDR3: CASALWTAGKETQYF; DNA: TGTGCCAGCGCCTTATGGACTGCAGGCAAAGAGACCCAGTACTTC
D: -; size: -; J: TRBJ2-1; V: TRBV6-4; CDR3: CASSGGGHEQFF; DNA: TGTGCCAGCAGTGGGGGGGGCCATGAGCAGTTCTTC
D: TRBD1; size: -; J: TRBJ1-2; V: TRBV4-1; CDR3: CASSDRDSRKYYGYTF; DNA: TGCGCCAGCAGCGACCGGGACAGCAGGAAGTACTATGGCTACACCTTC
D: TRBD1; size: few; J: TRBJ2-3; V: TRBV18; CDR3: CASSQLGQSTDTQYF; DNA: TGTGCCAGCTCACAGTTGGGACAGAGCACAGATACGCAGTATTTT
D: -; size: few; J: TRBJ2-7; V: TRBV30; CDR3: CAWNSRGEQYF; DNA: TGTGCCTGGAATTCCAGGGGCGAGCAGTACTTC
D: -; size: -; J: TRBJ1-5; V: TRBV5-1; CDR3: CASSLLGGSNQPQHF; DNA: TGCGCCAGCAGCTTGTTAGGTGGGAGCAATCAGCCCCAGCATTTT
D: -; size: -; J: TRBJ2-3; V: TRBV7-2; CDR3: CASSRRGGVAVGDTQYF; DNA: TGTGCCAGCAGCCGTCGCGGCGGGGTCGCGGTTGGAGATACGCAGTATTTT
D: -; size: -; J: TRBJ1-2; V: TRBV6-6; CDR3: CASRLTGTLTNYGYTF; DNA: TGTGCCAGCAGACTGACCGGGACACTCACTAACTATGGCTACACCTTC